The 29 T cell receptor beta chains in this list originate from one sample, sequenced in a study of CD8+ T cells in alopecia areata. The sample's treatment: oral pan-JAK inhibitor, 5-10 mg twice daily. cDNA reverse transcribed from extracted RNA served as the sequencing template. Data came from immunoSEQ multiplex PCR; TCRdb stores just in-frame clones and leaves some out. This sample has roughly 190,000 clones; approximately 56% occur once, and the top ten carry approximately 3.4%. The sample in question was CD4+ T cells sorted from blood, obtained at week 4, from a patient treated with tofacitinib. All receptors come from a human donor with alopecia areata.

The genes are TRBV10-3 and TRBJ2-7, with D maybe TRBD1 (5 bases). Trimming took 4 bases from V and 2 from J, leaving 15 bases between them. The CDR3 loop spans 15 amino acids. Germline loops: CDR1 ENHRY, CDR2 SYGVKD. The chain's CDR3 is CAISGRGDSPYEQYF. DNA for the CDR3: TGTGCCATCAGTGGCCGAGGTGACAGCCCCTACGAGCAGTACTTC.

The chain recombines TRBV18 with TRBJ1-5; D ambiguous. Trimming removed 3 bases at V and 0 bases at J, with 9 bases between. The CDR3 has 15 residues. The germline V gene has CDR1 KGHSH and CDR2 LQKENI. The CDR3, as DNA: TGTGCCAGCTCACCCGGCCAAATTAGCAATCAGCCCCAGCATTTT. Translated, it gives CASSPGQISNQPQHF.

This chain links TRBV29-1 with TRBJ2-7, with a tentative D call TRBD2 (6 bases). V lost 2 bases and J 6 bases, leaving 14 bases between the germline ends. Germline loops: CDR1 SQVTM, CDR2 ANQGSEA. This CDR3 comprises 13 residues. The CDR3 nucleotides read TGCAGCGTTGAACCCAGACGGGGGACCGAGCAGTACTTC. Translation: CSVEPRRGTEQYF.

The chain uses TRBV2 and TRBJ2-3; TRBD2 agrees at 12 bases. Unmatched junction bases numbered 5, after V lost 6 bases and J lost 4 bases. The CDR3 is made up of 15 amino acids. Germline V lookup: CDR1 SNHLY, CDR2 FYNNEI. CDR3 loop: CASSRLAGVADTQYF. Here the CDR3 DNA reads TGTGCCAGCAGCAGACTAGCGGGGGTTGCAGATACGCAGTATTTT.

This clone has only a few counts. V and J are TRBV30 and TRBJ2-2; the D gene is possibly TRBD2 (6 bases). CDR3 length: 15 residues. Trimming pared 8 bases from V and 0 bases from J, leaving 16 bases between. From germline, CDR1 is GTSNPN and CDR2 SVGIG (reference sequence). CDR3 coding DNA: TGTGCCAGGCGGGGCGGCGACGCGAACACCGGGGAGCTGTTTTTT. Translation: CARRGGDANTGELFF.

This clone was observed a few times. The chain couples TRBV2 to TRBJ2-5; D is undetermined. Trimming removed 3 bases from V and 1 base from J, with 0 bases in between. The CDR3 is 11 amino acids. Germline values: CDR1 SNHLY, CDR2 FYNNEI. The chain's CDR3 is CASSDQETQYF. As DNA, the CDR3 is TGTGCCAGCAGTGACCAAGAGACCCAGTACTTC.

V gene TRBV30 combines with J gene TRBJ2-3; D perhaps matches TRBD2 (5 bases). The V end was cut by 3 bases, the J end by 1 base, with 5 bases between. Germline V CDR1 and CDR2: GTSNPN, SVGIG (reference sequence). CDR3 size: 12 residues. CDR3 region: CAWREGTDTQYF. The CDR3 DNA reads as TGTGCCTGGAGGGAGGGCACAGATACGCAGTATTTT.

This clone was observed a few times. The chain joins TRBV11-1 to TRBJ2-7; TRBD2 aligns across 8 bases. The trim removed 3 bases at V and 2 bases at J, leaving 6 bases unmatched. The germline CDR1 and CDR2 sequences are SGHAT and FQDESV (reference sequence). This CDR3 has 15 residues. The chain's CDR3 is CASSFGSGGPYEQYF. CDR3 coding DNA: TGTGCCAGCAGCTTCGGCAGCGGGGGACCCTACGAGCAGTACTTC.

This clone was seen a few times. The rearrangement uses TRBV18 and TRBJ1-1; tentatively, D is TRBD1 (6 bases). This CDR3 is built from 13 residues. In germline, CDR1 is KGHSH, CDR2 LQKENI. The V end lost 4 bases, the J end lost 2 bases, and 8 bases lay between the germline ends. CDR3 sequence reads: CASSQGGNTEAFF. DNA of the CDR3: TGTGCCAGCTCACAGGGGGGCAACACTGAAGCTTTCTTT.

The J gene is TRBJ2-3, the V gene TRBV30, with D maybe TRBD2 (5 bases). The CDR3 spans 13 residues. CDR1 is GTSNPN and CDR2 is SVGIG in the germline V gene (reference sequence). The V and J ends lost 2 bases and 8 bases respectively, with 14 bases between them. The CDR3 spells CAWSPSRVGTQYF. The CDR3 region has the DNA TGTGCCTGGAGTCCTAGCCGAGTCGGTACGCAGTATTTT.

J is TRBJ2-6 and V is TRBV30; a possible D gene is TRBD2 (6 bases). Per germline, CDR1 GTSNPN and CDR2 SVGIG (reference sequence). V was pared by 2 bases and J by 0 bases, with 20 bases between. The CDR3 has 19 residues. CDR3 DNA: TGTGCCTGGAGTTTATTCGGGAGTAGCAGGCTCTCTGGGGCCAACGTCCTGACTTTC. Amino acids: CAWSLFGSSRLSGANVLTF.

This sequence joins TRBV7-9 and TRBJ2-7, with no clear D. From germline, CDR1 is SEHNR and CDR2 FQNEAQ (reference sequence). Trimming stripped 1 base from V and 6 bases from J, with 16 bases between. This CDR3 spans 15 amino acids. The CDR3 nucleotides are TGTGCCAGCAGCTTAGAGCTGGGAACCTGGGGCGAGCAGTACTTC. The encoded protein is CASSLELGTWGEQYF.

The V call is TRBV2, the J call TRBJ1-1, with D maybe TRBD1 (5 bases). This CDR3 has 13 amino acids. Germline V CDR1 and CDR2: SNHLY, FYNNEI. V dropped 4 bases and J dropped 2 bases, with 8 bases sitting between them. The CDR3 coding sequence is TGTGCCAGCAGTGTTGACAGCAACACTGAAGCTTTCTTT. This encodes CASSVDSNTEAFF.

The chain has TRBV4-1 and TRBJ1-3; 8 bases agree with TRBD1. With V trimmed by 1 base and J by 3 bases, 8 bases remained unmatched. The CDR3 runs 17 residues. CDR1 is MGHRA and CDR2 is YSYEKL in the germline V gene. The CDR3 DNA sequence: TGCGCCAGCAGCCAAGGAAGGCAGGGGGCGTTTGGAAACACCATATATTTT. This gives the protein CASSQGRQGAFGNTIYF.

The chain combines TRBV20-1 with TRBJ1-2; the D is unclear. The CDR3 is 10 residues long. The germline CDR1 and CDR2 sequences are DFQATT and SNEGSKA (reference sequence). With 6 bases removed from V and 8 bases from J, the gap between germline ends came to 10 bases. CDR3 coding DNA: TGCAGTGCCCTTGTCTTGGGCTACACCTTC. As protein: CSALVLGYTF.

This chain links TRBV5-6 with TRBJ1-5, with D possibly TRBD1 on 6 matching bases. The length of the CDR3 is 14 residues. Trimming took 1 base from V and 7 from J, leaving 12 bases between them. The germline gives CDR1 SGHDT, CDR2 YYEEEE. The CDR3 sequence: CASSLTGRVQPQHF. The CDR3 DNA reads TGTGCCAGCAGCTTGACAGGGAGGGTCCAGCCCCAGCATTTT.

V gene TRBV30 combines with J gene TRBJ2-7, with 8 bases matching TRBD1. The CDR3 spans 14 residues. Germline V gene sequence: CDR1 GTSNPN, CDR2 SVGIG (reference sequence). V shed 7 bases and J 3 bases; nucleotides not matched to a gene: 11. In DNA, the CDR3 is TGTGCCTCGGAGCTAGGGACAGGCCGCTACGAGCAGTACTTC. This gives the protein CASELGTGRYEQYF.

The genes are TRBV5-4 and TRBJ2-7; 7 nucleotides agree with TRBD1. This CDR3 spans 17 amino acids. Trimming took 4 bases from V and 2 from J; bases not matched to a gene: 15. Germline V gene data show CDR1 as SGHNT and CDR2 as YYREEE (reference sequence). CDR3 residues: CASSQDPRTGGTYEQYF. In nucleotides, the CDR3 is TGTGCCAGCAGCCAAGACCCCAGGACAGGTGGCACCTACGAGCAGTACTTC.

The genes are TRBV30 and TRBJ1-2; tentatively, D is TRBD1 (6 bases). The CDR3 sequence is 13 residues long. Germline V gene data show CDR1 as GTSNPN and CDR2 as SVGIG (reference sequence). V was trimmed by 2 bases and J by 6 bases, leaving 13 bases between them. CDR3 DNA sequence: TGTGCCTGGAGTCGTACTAACAGGGATGGCTACACCTTC. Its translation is CAWSRTNRDGYTF.

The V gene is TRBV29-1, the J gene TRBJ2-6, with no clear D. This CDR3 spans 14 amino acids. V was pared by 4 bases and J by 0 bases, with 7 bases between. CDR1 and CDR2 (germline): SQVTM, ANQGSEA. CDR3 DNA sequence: TGCAGCGTTGTCCCGATCTCTGGGGCCAACGTCCTGACTTTC. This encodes CSVVPISGANVLTF.

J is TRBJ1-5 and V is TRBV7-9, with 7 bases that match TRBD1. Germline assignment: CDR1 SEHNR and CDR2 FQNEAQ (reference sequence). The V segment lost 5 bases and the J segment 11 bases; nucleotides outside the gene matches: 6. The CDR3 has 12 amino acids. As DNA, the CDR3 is TGTGCCAGCAGCGGAGTAGGACAGGCCCAGCATTTT. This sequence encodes CASSGVGQAQHF.

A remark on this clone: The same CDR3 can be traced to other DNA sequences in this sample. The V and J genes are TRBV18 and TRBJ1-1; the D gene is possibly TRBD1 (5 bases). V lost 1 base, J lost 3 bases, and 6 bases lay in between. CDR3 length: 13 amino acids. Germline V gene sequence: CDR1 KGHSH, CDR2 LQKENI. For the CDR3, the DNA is TGTGCCAGCTCACCACTGGGGGACACTGAAGCTTTCTTT. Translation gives CASSPLGDTEAFF.

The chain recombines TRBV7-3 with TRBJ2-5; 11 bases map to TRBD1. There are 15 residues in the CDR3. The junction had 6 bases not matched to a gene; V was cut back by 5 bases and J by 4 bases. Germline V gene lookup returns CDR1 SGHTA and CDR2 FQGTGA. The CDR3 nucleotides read TGTGCCAGCAGCCCCCTGGGACAGGGGGGAGAGACCCAGTACTTC. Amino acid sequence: CASSPLGQGGETQYF.

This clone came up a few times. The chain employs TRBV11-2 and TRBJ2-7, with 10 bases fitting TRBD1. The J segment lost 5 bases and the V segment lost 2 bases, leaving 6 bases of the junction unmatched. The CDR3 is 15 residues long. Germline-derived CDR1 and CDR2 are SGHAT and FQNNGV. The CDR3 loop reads CASSLSWDRGNEQYF. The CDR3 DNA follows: TGTGCCAGCAGCTTAAGTTGGGACAGGGGCAACGAGCAGTACTTC.

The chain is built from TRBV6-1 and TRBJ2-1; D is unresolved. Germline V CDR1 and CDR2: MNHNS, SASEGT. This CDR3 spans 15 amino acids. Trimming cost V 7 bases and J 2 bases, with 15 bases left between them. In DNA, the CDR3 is TGTGCCAGCACCCCTCGGGCCCTCACCTACAATGAGCAGTTCTTC. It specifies CASTPRALTYNEQFF.

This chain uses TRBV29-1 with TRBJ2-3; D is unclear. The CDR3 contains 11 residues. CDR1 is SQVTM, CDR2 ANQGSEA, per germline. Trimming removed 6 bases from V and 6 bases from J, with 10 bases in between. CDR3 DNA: TGCAGCGTGGGCCGATCCGATACGCAGTATTTT. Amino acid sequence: CSVGRSDTQYF.

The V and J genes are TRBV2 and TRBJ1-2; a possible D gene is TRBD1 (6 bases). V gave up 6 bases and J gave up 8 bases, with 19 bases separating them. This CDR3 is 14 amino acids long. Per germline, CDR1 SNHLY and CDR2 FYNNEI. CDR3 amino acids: CASSVGGEVVGYTF. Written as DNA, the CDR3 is TGTGCCAGCAGCGTGGGGGGCGAGGTGGTGGGCTACACCTTC. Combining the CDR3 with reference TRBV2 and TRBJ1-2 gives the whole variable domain EPEVTQTPSHQVTQMGQEVILRCVPISNHLYFYWYRQILGQKVEFLVSFYNNEISEKSEIFDDQFSVERPDGSNFTLKIRSTKLEDSAMYFCASSVGGEVVGYTFGSGTRLTVV.

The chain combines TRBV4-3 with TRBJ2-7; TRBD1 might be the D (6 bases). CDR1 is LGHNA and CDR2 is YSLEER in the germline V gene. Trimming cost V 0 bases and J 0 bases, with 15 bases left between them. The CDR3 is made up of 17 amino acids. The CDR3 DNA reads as TGCGCCAGCAGCCAAGATACGAGGACAGCTAACTCCTACGAGCAGTACTTC. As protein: CASSQDTRTANSYEQYF.

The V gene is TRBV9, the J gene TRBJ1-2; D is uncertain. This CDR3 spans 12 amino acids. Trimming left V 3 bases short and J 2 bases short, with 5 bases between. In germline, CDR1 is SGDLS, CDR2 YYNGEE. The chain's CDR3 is CASSADNYGYTF. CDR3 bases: TGTGCCAGCAGCGCGGACAACTATGGCTACACCTTC.